This T cell receptor beta chain appears in the sequencing data of a study of vaccination and CD4 T cells after COVID-19. Study context: Stimulation of cells relied on overlapping spike peptides derived from SARS-CoV-2, HCoV-NL63, HCoV-OC43 and HCoV-229E.

Treatment noted: roughly 10-day PBMC culture with coronavirus spike peptide pools or control peptides (ViraFEST assay). An unexposed donor provided the CD4+ T cells, which were collected before the COVID-19 pandemic (2011-2018). Turning to this clonotype: Its antigen remains unknown.

Sequencing of cultured CD4+ T cell DNA used the Oncomine TCR Beta short-read assay. From the PCR reads, TCRdb called clonotypes with MiXCR, one entry per CDR3 protein. The sample yields several thousand distinct CDR3 sequences, 60% to 80% seen once. This CDR3 has 15 amino acids. Germline CDR1 MNHEY, CDR2 SMNVEV (reference sequence). Between the trimmed V and J ends, which lost 7 bases and 3 bases, there was a span of 18 bases. This chain joins TRBV27 and TRBJ1-1; D gene unclear. The sequenced sample was CD4+ T cells from blood, cultured in vitro. The origin of this receptor is a human donor in good health. The CDR3 nucleotides are TGTGCCAGCATTCCCCAAGGGTTTTCGGACACTGAAGCTTTCTTT. It codes for CASIPQGFSDTEAFF.